This record covers a single TCR beta chain. Its antigen remains unknown. Profiling relied on immunoSEQ multiplex PCR, and the TCRdb table lists in-frame clones only, not all of them. This sample carries roughly 64,000 clones, 95% to 98% of them seen once, and the ten largest clones take around 0.3%. The data are from a study of Tregs in tolerant kidney transplant recipients. CD4+CD25+CD127- Tregs, CD4+CD25- non-Tregs, CD4 and CD8 cells were sorted. Before regulatory T cell sorting, thawed PBMCs rested overnight at 37°C in 150 to 250 IU/ml IL-2. General study points: Findings come from small patient numbers and require larger validation. Activated donor B cell expansion appeared to reveal the most relevant donor-specific TCRbeta repertoire.

Trimming left V 5 bases short and J 4 bases short, with 15 bases between. This CDR3 has 15 amino acids. Germline-derived CDR1 and CDR2 are SEHNR and FQNEAQ (reference sequence). The source of this sequence is a human donor who received a combined kidney and bone marrow transplant. V usage is TRBV7-9 and J usage is TRBJ2-1, with TRBD2 as a possible D gene (5 bases). The sequencing used Tregs from blood, collected before the transplant. CDR3 coding DNA: TGTGCCAGCAGCCCGGGTCGGACTCTTTACAATGAGCAGTTCTTC. It codes for CASSPGRTLYNEQFF.